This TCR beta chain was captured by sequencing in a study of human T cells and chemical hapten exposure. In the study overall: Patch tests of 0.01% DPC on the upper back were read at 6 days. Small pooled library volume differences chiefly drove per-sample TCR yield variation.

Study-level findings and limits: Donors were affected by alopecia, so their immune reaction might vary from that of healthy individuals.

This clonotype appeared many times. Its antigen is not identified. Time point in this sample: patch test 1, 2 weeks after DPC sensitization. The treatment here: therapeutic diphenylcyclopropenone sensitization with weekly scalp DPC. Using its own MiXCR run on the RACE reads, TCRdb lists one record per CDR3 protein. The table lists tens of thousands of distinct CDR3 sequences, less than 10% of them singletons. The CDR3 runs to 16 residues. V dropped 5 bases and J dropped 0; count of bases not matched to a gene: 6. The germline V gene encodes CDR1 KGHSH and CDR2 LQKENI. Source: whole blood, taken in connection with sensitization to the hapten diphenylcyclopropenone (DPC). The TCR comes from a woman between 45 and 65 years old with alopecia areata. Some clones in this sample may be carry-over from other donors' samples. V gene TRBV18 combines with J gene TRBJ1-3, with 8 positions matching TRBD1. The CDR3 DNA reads TGTGCCAGCTCATCGTACAGGGGGACCTCTGGAAACACCATATATTTT. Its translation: CASSSYRGTSGNTIYF.